This entry is about one TCR beta chain. These data belong to a study of blood T cell repertoires in COVID-19. Study summary: Sample material is recorded as cDNA or gDNA derived from T cells, B-cell-depleted T cells, or PBMCs.

Only in-frame clones appear in the TCRdb table, and some are missing; sequencing was by immunoSEQ multiplex PCR. The sample holds roughly 100,000 clones, about 76% seen once. Trimming took 6 bases from V and 2 from J; bases not matched to a gene: 11. The germline CDR1 and CDR2 sequences are KGHSH and LQKENI. The CDR3 is made up of 17 amino acids. The TCR originated in an elderly woman with acute or convalescent COVID-19. The chain carries TRBV18 and TRBJ1-3; TRBD1 matches 9 bases. Sequencing was carried out using peripheral blood. Here the CDR3 reads CASSPTSTGGTGNTIYF. Here the CDR3 DNA reads TGTGCCAGCTCCCCGACCTCGACAGGGGGAACTGGAAACACCATATATTTT.